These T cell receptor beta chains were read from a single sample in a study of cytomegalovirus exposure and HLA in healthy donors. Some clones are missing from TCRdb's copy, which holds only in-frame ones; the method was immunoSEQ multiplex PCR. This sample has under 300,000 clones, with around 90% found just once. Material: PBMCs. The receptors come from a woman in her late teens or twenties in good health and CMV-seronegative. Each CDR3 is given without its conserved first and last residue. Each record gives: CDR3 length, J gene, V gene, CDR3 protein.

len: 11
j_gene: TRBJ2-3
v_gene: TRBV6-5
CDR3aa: ASRPGGTDTQY

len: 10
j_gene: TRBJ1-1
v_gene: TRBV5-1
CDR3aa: ASSLGQNEAF

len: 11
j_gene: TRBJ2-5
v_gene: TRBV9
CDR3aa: ASCPSGGETQY

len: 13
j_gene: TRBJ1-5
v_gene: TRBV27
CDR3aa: ASSLGTGGNQPQH

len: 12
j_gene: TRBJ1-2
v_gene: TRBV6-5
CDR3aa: ASSPTGEGGGYT

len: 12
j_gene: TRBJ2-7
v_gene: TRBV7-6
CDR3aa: ASSILASSYEQY

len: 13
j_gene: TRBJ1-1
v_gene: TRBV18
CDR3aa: ASSPAGQGGTEAF

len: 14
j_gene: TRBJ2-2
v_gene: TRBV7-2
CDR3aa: ASSLRQRGDTGELF

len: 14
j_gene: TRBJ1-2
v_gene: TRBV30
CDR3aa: AWSDGTAGYGYGYT

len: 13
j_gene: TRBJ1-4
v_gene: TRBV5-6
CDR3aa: ASSPGTGGNEKLF

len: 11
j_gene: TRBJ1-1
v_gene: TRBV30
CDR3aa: AWSVSLVTEAF

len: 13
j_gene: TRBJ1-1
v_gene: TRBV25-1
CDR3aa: ASSPLRDSFFEAF

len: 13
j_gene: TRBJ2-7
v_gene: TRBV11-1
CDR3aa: ASSPTSGYSYEQY

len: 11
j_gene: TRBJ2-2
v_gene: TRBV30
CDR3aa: AWSLTGPGELF

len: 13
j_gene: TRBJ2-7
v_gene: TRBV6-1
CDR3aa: ASSEAWGVPHEQY

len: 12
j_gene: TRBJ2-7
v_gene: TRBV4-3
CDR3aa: ASSQDQGSYEQY

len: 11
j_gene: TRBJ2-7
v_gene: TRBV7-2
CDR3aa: ASSPFDRGEQY

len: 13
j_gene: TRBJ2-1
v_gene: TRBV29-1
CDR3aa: SVGAGGRTYNEQF

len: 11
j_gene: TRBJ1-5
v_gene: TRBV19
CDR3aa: ASSIPGDQPQH

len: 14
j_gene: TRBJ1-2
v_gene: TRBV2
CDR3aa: ASSEWQGAFSYGYT

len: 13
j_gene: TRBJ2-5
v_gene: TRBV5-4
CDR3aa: ASSSVGTGGETQY

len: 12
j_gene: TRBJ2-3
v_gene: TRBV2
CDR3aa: ASEDRELTDTQY

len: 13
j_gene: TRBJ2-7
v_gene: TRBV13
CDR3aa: ASSLAVSGVYEQY

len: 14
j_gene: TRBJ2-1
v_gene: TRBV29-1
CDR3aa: SVEDRGLTIYNEQF

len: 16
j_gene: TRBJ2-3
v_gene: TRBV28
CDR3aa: ASSSGLAGGLGTDTQY